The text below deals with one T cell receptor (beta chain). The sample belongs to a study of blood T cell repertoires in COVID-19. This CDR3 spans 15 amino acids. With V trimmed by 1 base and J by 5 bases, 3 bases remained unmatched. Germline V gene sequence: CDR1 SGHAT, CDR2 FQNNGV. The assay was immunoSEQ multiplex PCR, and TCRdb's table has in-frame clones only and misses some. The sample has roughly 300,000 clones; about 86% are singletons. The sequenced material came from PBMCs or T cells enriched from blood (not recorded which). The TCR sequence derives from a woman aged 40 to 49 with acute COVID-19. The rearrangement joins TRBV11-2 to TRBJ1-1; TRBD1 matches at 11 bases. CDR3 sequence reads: CASSLGTGGYTEAFF. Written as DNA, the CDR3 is TGTGCCAGCAGCTTAGGGACAGGGGGCTATACTGAAGCTTTCTTT.